Listed here is a single TCR beta chain. Data came from immunoSEQ multiplex PCR; TCRdb stores just in-frame clones and leaves some out. The repertoire holds more than 30,000 clones, with roughly 90% as singletons. The entry originates in a study of T cell changes during pregnancy in multiple sclerosis. The material was CD8+ T cells from peripheral blood mononuclear cells, obtained in the second trimester of pregnancy. This TCR was sampled from a female donor with multiple sclerosis, enrolled in a pregnancy study.

Here the CDR3 DNA reads TGTGCCAGCAGCTTGGTGGGGACAGACTACGAGCAGTACTTC. Translating gives CASSLVGTDYEQYF. The chain links TRBV5-6 to TRBJ2-5, with TRBD1 matching over 7 bases. The J call is doubtful: the DNA matches TRBJ2-7 better. Germline V lookup: CDR1 SGHDT, CDR2 YYEEEE. CDR3 length: 14 amino acids.